Sequencing of this T cell receptor beta chain was carried out in a study of cytotoxic CD8 clonotypes in ibrutinib-treated CLL. Study context: Partial response occurred in about 25 patients and complete response in 2; at median about 70 months, around 15 remained remitted and some twelve progressed. Study-level results: Age-matched healthy donor levels were exceeded by baseline clonality, which tracked circulating CD8+ T-cell counts. At progression, clonality fell back toward baseline after rising at ibrutinib response.

Genomic DNA for TCR beta libraries, roughly 2 micrograms, came from cryopreserved PBMCs. J gave up 3 bases and V 4 bases, and 4 bases lay outside the gene matches. CDR1 is SGDLS and CDR2 is YYNGEE in the germline V gene. CDR3 length: 13 amino acids. Regarding this clone: Its antigen remains unknown.

Profiling relied on immunoSEQ multiplex PCR, and the TCRdb table lists in-frame clones only, not all of them. This sample has about 140,000 clones, with 80% found just once. The chain carries TRBV9 and TRBJ2-7, with 7 bases that match TRBD2. The clonotype originates from a human donor with chronic lymphocytic leukemia. This sample comprised PBMCs, obtained after 36 months of ibrutinib treatment. The CDR3, as DNA: TGTGCCAGCAGCAAAACGGGGGGCTACGAGCAGTACTTC. Amino acids: CASSKTGGYEQYF.